This T cell receptor beta chain appears in the sequencing data of a study of CXCR3-negative and CXCR3-positive naive CD8 T cells. As for this clonotype: No antigen is known for it.

Germline V gene data show CDR1 as MNHNY and CDR2 as SVGAGI (reference sequence). The CDR3 has 14 amino acids. The study made its TRB cDNA libraries by 5' RACE, adding UMI labels. Following a re-call of the 5' RACE reads, TCRdb has one entry per CDR3 protein and lacks DNA. This table holds 150,000 to 170,000 distinct CDR3 sequences. Whole-study findings and limits: Naive cells positive for CXCR3 carried more hydrophobic TRB CDR3s than CXCR3-negative ones.

The genes are TRBV6-6 and TRBJ1-4. The sequence was collected from a human donor in good health. Some clones in this sample may be carry-over from other donors' samples. Sequenced material: naive CXCR3+ CD8+ T cells from blood. The subset is: CD45RO-CCR7+CD27+CD95- naive CD8+ T cells expressing CXCR3 (TNR3+). The CDR3 reads CASSYLISAEKLFF.